This T cell receptor beta chain was identified during a study of blood T cells in healthy people across ages. Whole-study findings and limits: In these data, TCR beta diversity tracked strongly with naive T cell percentage. In long-lived donors, naive CD4+ cell counts and diversity exceeded those of aged donors.

CDR1 SGHTA and CDR2 FQGNSA come from the germline V gene. The V end lost 4 bases, the J end lost 5 bases, and 16 bases lay between the germline ends. This CDR3 comprises 15 residues. A second PCR of roughly 7 to 11 cycles used a sample-barcoded 5' primer and a J-beta primer mix. TCRdb re-called the 5' RACE reads with MiXCR, one entry per CDR3 protein. The repertoire holds 780,000 or so distinct CDR3 sequences, with about 55% as singletons. There are many counts of this clonotype. Its target is not known. The sequencing sample was made of blood. The clonotype comes from an elderly man in good health. The chain has TRBV7-2 and TRBJ2-3; TRBD2 might be the D (6 bases). As DNA, the CDR3 is TGTGCCAGCAGCTGGGGGACGGGAGTGGGAGATACGCAGTATTTT. Amino acids: CASSWGTGVGDTQYF.